These 29 T cell receptor beta chains were sequenced from one sample in a study of neurological immune-mediated disorders. Using its own MiXCR run on the 5' RACE reads, TCRdb lists one record per CDR3 protein. This sample has about 70,000 distinct CDR3 sequences, with 3.2% found just once. Sequencing used PBMCs. The receptors derive from a woman between 50 and 59 years old with multiple sclerosis.

This clonotype showed up many times. This chain links TRBV7-9 with TRBJ1-5; 11 bases are shared with TRBD1. Germline lookup yields CDR1 SEHNR and CDR2 FQNEAQ (reference sequence). The CDR3 consists of 17 residues. The ends lost 3 bases at V and 4 bases at J; junction bases unmatched: 8. CDR3 DNA: TGTGCCAGCAGCTTTGGGACTGGACAGGGGGCAAATCAGCCCCAGCATTTT. It specifies CASSFGTGQGANQPQHF. The full variable domain, completed using reference TRBV7-9 and TRBJ1-5, is DTGVSQNPRHKITKRGQNVTFRCDPISEHNRLYWYRQTLGQGPEFLTYFQNEAQLEKSRLLSDRFSAERPKGSFSTLEIQRTEQGDSAMYLCASSFGTGQGANQPQHFGDGTRLSIL.

Ten or more counts support this clonotype. The J gene is TRBJ2-1, the V gene TRBV9, with TRBD1 matching 11 bases. V lost 4 bases and J lost 7; bases outside the gene matches: 10. This CDR3 comprises 16 residues. Germline V gene sequence: CDR1 SGDLS, CDR2 YYNGEE. The CDR3 region is CASSSRSGTGGNEQFF. As DNA, the CDR3 is TGTGCCAGCAGCTCCCGATCCGGGACAGGGGGAAATGAGCAGTTCTTC.

This clonotype has ten or more counts. V gene TRBV20-1 combines with J gene TRBJ2-3, with 9 positions matching TRBD2. V shed 5 bases, J shed 1 base, and the junction held 7 bases outside the gene matches. Germline V gives CDR1 DFQATT, CDR2 SNEGSKA (reference sequence). The CDR3 runs to 15 residues. In DNA form, the CDR3 reads TGCAGTGCTCCAAAACTAGCGGGCCGCACAGATACGCAGTATTTT. Amino acid sequence: CSAPKLAGRTDTQYF.

This chain uses TRBV28 with TRBJ2-1, with unresolved D. The CDR3 is made up of 13 amino acids. V dropped 3 bases and J dropped 4 bases, with 7 bases sitting between them. Germline V lookup: CDR1 MDHEN, CDR2 SYDVKM. In DNA, the CDR3 is TGTGCCAGCAGTTTTTCCAGGTACAATGAGCAGTTCTTC. Protein: CASSFSRYNEQFF.

This clonotype was counted ten times or more. The chain couples TRBV29-1 to TRBJ2-3; unclear D gene. The CDR3 is 14 amino acids. Germline values: CDR1 SQVTM, CDR2 ANQGSEA. V was clipped by 7 bases and J by 4 bases, with 18 bases between them. The CDR3 spells CSAQSPVGSDTQYF. The CDR3 coding sequence is TGCAGCGCCCAATCCCCCGTCGGGTCAGATACGCAGTATTTT.

This clonotype was seen at least ten times. This chain joins TRBV20-1 and TRBJ2-3; TRBD1 might be the D (5 bases). The CDR3 is 15 amino acids. Trimming took 3 bases from V and 6 from J, leaving 19 bases between them. Germline CDR1 and CDR2: DFQATT and SNEGSKA (reference sequence). DNA for the CDR3: TGCAGTGCTAGGGTGTGGACATCCTTTGTGGATACGCAGTATTTT. It yields the protein CSARVWTSFVDTQYF.

This clonotype was recorded many times. The chain links TRBV5-1 to TRBJ1-1; D may be TRBD1 (5 bases). With 0 bases removed from V and 1 base from J, the gap between germline ends came to 13 bases. Germline V lookup: CDR1 SGHRS, CDR2 YFSETQ. The CDR3 spans 16 residues. The CDR3 nucleotides are TGCGCCAGCAGCTTGGCCGGGGCCGGTACGAACACTGAAGCTTTCTTT. Protein product: CASSLAGAGTNTEAFF.

At least ten counts were recorded for this clonotype. This chain connects TRBV5-1 to TRBJ2-2; D not certain. The length of the CDR3 is 13 residues. With 4 bases removed from V and 7 bases from J, the gap between germline ends came to 11 bases. CDR1 and CDR2 (germline): SGHRS, YFSETQ. CDR3 sequence reads: CASSPGPGGELFF. In nucleotides, the CDR3 is TGCGCCAGCAGCCCGGGCCCGGGCGGGGAGCTGTTTTTT.

This clonotype was seen ten or more times. This chain links TRBV5-1 with TRBJ2-6, with 12 bases matching TRBD2. The germline gives CDR1 SGHRS, CDR2 YFSETQ. The CDR3 runs 19 residues. V lost 0 bases and J lost 0; bases outside the gene matches: 4. The chain's CDR3 is CASSLDGTSGFSGANVLTF. The CDR3 coding sequence is TGCGCCAGCAGCTTGGATGGGACTAGCGGGTTCTCTGGGGCCAACGTCCTGACTTTC.

This clonotype has ten or more counts. The V and J genes are TRBV20-1 and TRBJ2-1; D is unclear. Germline loops: CDR1 DFQATT, CDR2 SNEGSKA (reference sequence). Trimming took 3 bases from V and 2 from J, leaving 8 bases between them. The CDR3 has 13 amino acids. The CDR3 spells CSARSRTYNEQFF. In nucleotides, the CDR3 is TGCAGTGCTAGGAGTAGGACCTACAATGAGCAGTTCTTC.

At least ten counts were recorded for this clonotype. This sequence joins TRBV20-1 and TRBJ2-5; TRBD1 or TRBD2 may be the D gene (5 bases each). The CDR3 spans 13 residues. CDR1 DFQATT and CDR2 SNEGSKA come from the germline V gene (reference sequence). Trimming took 6 bases from V and 3 from J, leaving 14 bases between them. The CDR3 region is CSAKPLGEETQYF. The CDR3 DNA reads TGCAGTGCCAAGCCCTTGGGGGAAGAGACCCAGTACTTC.

The table lists this clonotype with many counts. V and J are TRBV5-1 and TRBJ1-2; tentatively, D is TRBD1 (5 bases). The germline V gene encodes CDR1 SGHRS and CDR2 YFSETQ. V dropped 4 bases and J dropped 1 base, with 17 bases sitting between them. CDR3 length: 16 residues. The CDR3 DNA is TGCGCCAGCAGCCTCCTTGGGGCGAGAAATAACTATGGCTACACCTTC. It specifies CASSLLGARNNYGYTF.

The rearrangement links TRBV11-2 to TRBJ2-1; tentative D call: TRBD2 (5 bases). The CDR3 runs to 14 residues. Germline V gene sequence: CDR1 SGHAT, CDR2 FQNNGV. V was clipped by 0 bases and J by 5 bases, with 8 bases between them. The CDR3 sequence: CASSLDWTHNEQFF. The CDR3 DNA is TGTGCCAGCAGCTTAGACTGGACTCACAATGAGCAGTTCTTC.

The rearrangement joins TRBV2 to TRBJ2-3; 12 nucleotides agree with TRBD1. The V segment lost 5 bases and the J segment 8 bases; nucleotides outside the gene matches: 5. Per the germline V gene, CDR1 is SNHLY and CDR2 is FYNNEI. The length of the CDR3 is 14 residues. In nucleotides, the CDR3 is TGTGCCAGCAGTCCCGGGACAGGGGGCGTTACGCAGTATTTT. Its translation: CASSPGTGGVTQYF.

This clonotype was detected ten times or more. The chain uses TRBV20-1 and TRBJ2-3; 8 positions agree with TRBD2. There are 13 residues in the CDR3. V shed 6 bases and J 0 bases; nucleotides not matched to a gene: 2. Looked up from germline, CDR1 is DFQATT and CDR2 is SNEGSKA (reference sequence). The CDR3 sequence: CSATGGSTDTQYF. The CDR3 region has the DNA TGCAGTGCGACGGGGGGGAGCACAGATACGCAGTATTTT.

V and J are TRBV5-6 and TRBJ2-3; 7 bases align to TRBD2. The CDR3 runs 13 residues. The germline V gene encodes CDR1 SGHDT and CDR2 YYEEEE. Trimming at V came to 4 bases and at J to 5 bases, leaving 4 bases not matched to a gene. The CDR3 DNA sequence: TGTGCCAGCAGCAGGACTAGAGAAGATACGCAGTATTTT. Translated: CASSRTREDTQYF.

The table lists this clonotype with many counts. The rearrangement links TRBV20-1 to TRBJ1-6, with 9 bases lining up with TRBD1. J gave up 5 bases and V 1 base, and 15 bases lay outside the gene matches. CDR1 is DFQATT and CDR2 is SNEGSKA in the germline V gene (reference sequence). The CDR3 is 19 residues long. This CDR3 reads CSARVRGQGSGWDNSPLHF. For the CDR3, the DNA is TGCAGTGCTAGAGTTCGGGGACAGGGTTCGGGATGGGATAATTCACCCCTCCACTTT.

This clonotype was seen many times. V is TRBV5-1 and J is TRBJ2-2, with D hard to call. Trimming took 4 bases from V and 1 from J, leaving 5 bases between them. Germline V gene sequence: CDR1 SGHRS, CDR2 YFSETQ. The CDR3 runs to 13 residues. The CDR3 DNA sequence: TGCGCCAGCAGCGACCTGAACACCGGGGAGCTGTTTTTT. Its translation is CASSDLNTGELFF. Using reference TRBV5-1 and TRBJ2-2 for the parts outside the CDR3, the full variable domain is KAGVTQTPRYLIKTRGQQVTLSCSPISGHRSVSWYQQTPGQGLQFLFEYFSETQRNKGNFPGRFSGRQFSNSRSEMNVSTLELGDSALYLCASSDLNTGELFFGEGSRLTVL.

This clonotype was picked up a small number of times. V and J are TRBV14 and TRBJ1-2; D uncertain. The V gene's germline CDR1 is SGHDN and CDR2 FVKESK. V was clipped by 0 bases and J by 3 bases, with 14 bases between them. This CDR3 contains 16 residues. CDR3 in amino acids: CASSQDRRQPYYGYTF. CDR3 bases: TGTGCCAGCAGCCAAGATCGACGGCAACCATACTATGGCTACACCTTC. Variable domain in full (rest from reference TRBV14 and TRBJ1-2): EAGVTQFPSHSVIEKGQTVTLRCDPISGHDNLYWYRRVMGKEIKFLLHFVKESKQDESGMPNNRFLAERTGGTYSTLKVQPAELEDSGVYFCASSQDRRQPYYGYTFGSGTRLTVV.

This clonotype was found many times. V gene TRBV2 combines with J gene TRBJ1-2; 7 nucleotides line up with TRBD1. Germline V gives CDR1 SNHLY, CDR2 FYNNEI. This CDR3 is 17 amino acids long. The V segment lost 5 bases and the J segment 4 bases; nucleotides outside the gene matches: 16. The CDR3 here is CASSSWTGRGEGYGYTF. The CDR3 DNA reads TGTGCCAGCAGTTCCTGGACAGGTCGGGGTGAAGGCTATGGCTACACCTTC.

This clonotype was seen at least ten times. The gene calls are TRBV5-1 and TRBJ2-3; TRBD1 agrees at 11 bases. CDR3 length: 15 residues. CDR1 is SGHRS, CDR2 YFSETQ, per germline. The V gene end was trimmed by 4 bases and the J gene end by 5 bases; junction bases not matched to a gene: 6. In nucleotides, the CDR3 is TGCGCCAGCAGCGGAGGACAGGGGGCGGGAGATACGCAGTATTTT. It codes for CASSGGQGAGDTQYF.

At least ten counts were recorded for this clonotype. The chain uses TRBV7-2 and TRBJ2-2; TRBD1 matches 7 bases. This CDR3 has 15 amino acids. The germline CDR1 and CDR2 sequences are SGHTA and FQGNSA. The V and J ends lost 3 bases and 6 bases, in that order; junction bases with no gene match: 7. The CDR3 coding sequence is TGTGCCAGCAGCTTTGTACAGGGGTGGCCCGGGGAGCTGTTTTTT. It specifies CASSFVQGWPGELFF.

This clonotype was recorded many times. CDR3 loop: CASSLTRPGTGEAFF. CDR3 coding DNA: TGTGCCAGCAGCTTAACAAGACCCGGGACAGGGGAAGCTTTCTTT. The V call is TRBV7-8, the J call TRBJ1-1; 9 bases are a match to TRBD1. This CDR3 region has 15 residues. J lost 8 bases, V lost 2 bases, and 9 bases had no gene match. CDR1 SGHVS and CDR2 FQNEAQ come from the germline V gene.

There are many counts of this clonotype. The CDR3 loop is CASSPGLAGGDETQYF. In DNA, the CDR3 is TGTGCCAGCAGCCCAGGACTAGCGGGAGGGGATGAGACCCAGTACTTC. The chain couples TRBV7-9 to TRBJ2-5, with 15 bases lining up with TRBD2. The V gene's germline CDR1 is SEHNR and CDR2 FQNEAQ (reference sequence). The CDR3 sequence is 16 residues long. The V gene end was trimmed by 5 bases and the J gene end by 5 bases; junction bases not matched to a gene: 6.

This clonotype was picked up many times. The CDR3: CASREGNEQFF. For the CDR3, the DNA is TGTGCCAGCAGAGAGGGGAATGAGCAGTTCTTC. The chain recombines TRBV6-5 with TRBJ2-1; D is tentatively TRBD1 or TRBD2 (5 bases each). Trimming took 6 bases from V and 7 from J, leaving 7 bases between them. The CDR3 is 11 residues long. CDR1 MNHEY and CDR2 SVGAGI come from the germline V gene.

This clonotype was seen repeatedly, ten times or more. V usage is TRBV7-8 and J usage is TRBJ2-7; 10 bases match TRBD2. The CDR3 runs 14 residues. Germline CDR1 reads SGHVS; CDR2 reads FQNEAQ. Trimming took 10 bases from V and 3 from J; bases not matched to a gene: 9. The CDR3 loop reads CATRGASGSYEQYF. CDR3 coding DNA: TGTGCCACCAGGGGGGCTAGCGGGAGCTACGAGCAGTACTTC.

This clonotype came up many times. The genes are TRBV20-1 and TRBJ1-2; D gene ambiguous. Germline assignment: CDR1 DFQATT and CDR2 SNEGSKA (reference sequence). The CDR3 length is 12 residues. V lost 6 bases and J lost 6, with 14 bases in between. The CDR3 loop is CSAGESEDGYTF. The CDR3 bases are TGCAGTGCCGGGGAGTCGGAGGATGGCTACACCTTC.

This clonotype was seen ten or more times. The genes are TRBV27 and TRBJ2-1; 13 nucleotides line up with TRBD2. Trimming at V came to 10 bases and at J to 8 bases, leaving 8 bases not matched to a gene. The CDR3 consists of 14 residues. Per the germline V gene, CDR1 is MNHEY and CDR2 is SMNVEV (reference sequence). CDR3 DNA sequence: TGTGCCACCCAACTAGCGGGAGGGCCGGATGAGCAGTTCTTC. Amino acid sequence: CATQLAGGPDEQFF.

This clonotype has a count of ten or more. This sequence joins TRBV5-1 and TRBJ2-1, with D uncertain. V was cut by 5 bases and J by 7 bases, with 22 bases left in between. The CDR3 contains 16 residues. Germline lookup yields CDR1 SGHRS and CDR2 YFSETQ. The CDR3 protein is CASSHSTRNLDNEQFF. CDR3 sequence (DNA): TGCGCCAGCAGTCACTCGACCCGGAACTTAGATAATGAGCAGTTCTTC.